The 14 T cell receptor beta chains below come from one sample, sequenced in a study of blood T cell repertoires in COVID-19. The repertoire was sequenced with immunoSEQ multiplex PCR; TCRdb's copy has only in-frame clones and lacks some. Here the sample spans 250,000 or so clones, 86% being singletons. The specimen sequenced was peripheral blood. The origin of the receptors is a man between 35 and 55 years old with active or convalescent COVID-19.

The rearrangement links TRBV5-1 to TRBJ2-7; possible D gene TRBD2, 6 bases. V was clipped by 3 bases and J by 2 bases, with 15 bases between them. Germline assignment: CDR1 SGHRS and CDR2 YFSETQ. This CDR3 spans 15 amino acids. The CDR3 reads CASSSNSGGAYEQYF. DNA for the CDR3: TGCGCCAGCAGCTCCAATAGCGGTGGGGCCTACGAGCAGTACTTC.

The chain has TRBV23-1 and TRBJ1-6, with 9 bases fitting TRBD1. TRBV23-1 is flagged as an ORF with uncertain function. CDR3 length equals 15 residues. After removal of 4 bases from V and 5 bases from J, the junction contained 3 bases not matched to a gene. The DNA of the CDR3 is TGCGCCAGCAGTCCGTGGGACAGGGATAATTCACCCCTCCACTTT. This encodes CASSPWDRDNSPLHF.

The V gene is TRBV12-3 or TRBV12-4, the J gene TRBJ2-1; TRBD1 might be the D (5 bases). Trimming cost V 7 bases and J 6 bases, with 10 bases left between them. The CDR3 contains 12 residues. CDR3: CASTPDINEQFF. CDR3 DNA: TGTGCCAGCACACCGGACATCAATGAGCAGTTCTTC.

The gene calls are TRBV10-3 and TRBJ2-1, with D possibly being TRBD1 (6 bases). Germline values: CDR1 ENHRY, CDR2 SYGVKD. Trimming cost V 10 bases and J 9 bases, with 13 bases left between them. The CDR3 sequence is 11 residues long. The CDR3 region has the DNA TGTGCCAATAGCAGGGGTGGTGAGCAGTTCTTC. Translation gives CANSRGGEQFF.

The chain joins TRBV24-1 to TRBJ2-1; D gene unclear. Trimming cost V 5 bases and J 2 bases, with 6 bases left between them. The germline V gene encodes CDR1 KGHDR and CDR2 SFDVKD. The CDR3 totals 13 residues. CDR3: CATSATAYNEQFF. The CDR3 DNA follows: TGTGCCACCAGTGCCACTGCCTACAATGAGCAGTTCTTC.

The chain uses TRBV2 and TRBJ2-5; D is undetermined. This CDR3 has 12 residues. V shed 6 bases and J shed 4 bases, with 9 bases lying between them. Germline V lookup: CDR1 SNHLY, CDR2 FYNNEI. CDR3 bases: TGTGCCAGCAGGGCCTTATCAGAGACCCAGTACTTC. It translates to CASRALSETQYF.

V gene TRBV5-5 combines with J gene TRBJ1-5; D ambiguous. The CDR3 length is 15 residues. Per the germline V gene, CDR1 is SGHKS and CDR2 is YYEKEE (reference sequence). Trimming took off 5 bases at V and 1 base at J, with 13 bases between the two ends. CDR3: CASSFIDTSNQPQHF. CDR3 DNA: TGTGCCAGCAGTTTCATAGACACGAGCAATCAGCCCCAGCATTTT.

CDR3 nucleotide sequence: TGTGCCAGCAGCACGGGACAGGGGGCTTATCTTAACACTGAAGCTTTCTTT. This gives the protein CASSTGQGAYLNTEAFF. This chain connects TRBV14 to TRBJ1-1, with 12 bases identical to TRBD1. The germline V gene has CDR1 SGHDN and CDR2 FVKESK. V was pared by 5 bases and J by 2 bases, with 9 bases of the junction left unmatched. This CDR3 is built from 17 residues.

This clone was counted only a few times. The V call is TRBV9, the J call TRBJ1-1; 7 bases align to TRBD1. Losses at the gene ends were 4 bases for V and 7 bases for J; bases not matched to a gene: 10. CDR3 length equals 14 residues. The germline CDR1 and CDR2 sequences are SGDLS and YYNGEE. CDR3 DNA sequence: TGTGCCAGCAGCCCGCGGACAGGCGCTGGTGAAGCTTTCTTT. This sequence encodes CASSPRTGAGEAFF. The whole variable domain, filled in from reference TRBV9 and TRBJ1-1, reads DSGVTQTPKHLITATGQRVTLRCSPRSGDLSVYWYQQSLDQGLQFLIQYYNGEERAKGNILERFSAQQFPDLHSELNLSSLELGDSALYFCASSPRTGAGEAFFGQGTRLTVV.

The rearrangement joins TRBV9 to TRBJ2-1; 10 positions agree with TRBD2. Germline assignment: CDR1 SGDLS and CDR2 YYNGEE. The CDR3 covers 14 residues. V trimming: 2 bases; J trimming: 7 bases; junction bases outside the gene matches: 3. The CDR3 DNA reads TGTGCCAGCAGCGTGCCGGGACTAGCGAATGAGCAGTTCTTC. Encoded protein: CASSVPGLANEQFF.

This clone appeared once. V gene TRBV28 combines with J gene TRBJ2-7, with 9 positions matching TRBD2. The CDR3 spans 13 residues. The J segment lost 3 bases and the V segment lost 7 bases, leaving 4 bases of the junction unmatched. Germline loops: CDR1 MDHEN, CDR2 SYDVKM. The CDR3 nucleotides are TGTGCCAGCAATAGCGGGGGCTTCTACGAGCAGTACTTC. Its protein product is CASNSGGFYEQYF.

The gene calls are TRBV3-1 (or the pseudogene TRBV3-2) and TRBJ1-1; D not certain. Germline V gives CDR1 LGHDT, CDR2 YNNKEL (reference sequence). The CDR3 runs 15 residues. The ends were cut back, 1 base at V and 5 bases at J, with 14 bases in the middle. The CDR3 DNA reads as TGTGCCAGCAGCCAAGGGCCGATCAGAGGGACTGAAGCTTTCTTT. This translates into CASSQGPIRGTEAFF.

In this sample, this clone turned up once. The rearrangement joins TRBV3-1 (or the pseudogene TRBV3-2) to TRBJ1-5, with 8 nucleotides matching TRBD1. Germline CDR1 reads LGHDT; CDR2 reads YNNKEL (reference sequence). This CDR3 region has 15 residues. Trimming took 4 bases from V and 5 from J; bases not matched to a gene: 7. In DNA form, the CDR3 reads TGTGCCAGCAGCCTCTCCGGACAGGGCGATCAGCCCCAGCATTTT. It translates to CASSLSGQGDQPQHF.

As concerns this clone: Compared with germline, one end of the junction differs, possibly owing to a read error. The rearrangement uses TRBV28 and TRBJ1-2; 7 nucleotides align to TRBD1. Germline V CDR1 and CDR2: MDHEN, SYDVKM. The CDR3 runs 12 residues. The CDR3 DNA sequence: TGTGCCAGCAGTTTATTTCTAGGGGGCTCCACCTTC. Protein: CASSLFLGGSTF.